Below are 14 T cell receptor beta chains sequenced from a single sample in a study of preoperative IRX-2 immunotherapy in early breast cancer. Here immunoSEQ multiplex PCR was the method, and the copy in TCRdb shows in-frame clones only, minus some. The profile covers about 23,000 clones, with around 87% appearing a single time and more than 8.5% taken by the ten largest. Treatment in this sample: preoperative locoregional IRX-2 cytokine immunotherapy. The sequencing here drew on tumor tissue, taken after IRX-2 immunotherapy. Receptors originate from a human donor with breast cancer.

V usage is TRBV7-2 and J usage is TRBJ2-4; 7 bases line up with TRBD2. This CDR3 region has 13 residues. Trimming cost V 1 base and J 9 bases; bases outside gene matches: 3. The germline V gene has CDR1 SGHTA and CDR2 FQGNSA. DNA of the CDR3: TGTGCCAGCAGCTTAGTTACTAGCGCCATTCAGTACTTC. As protein: CASSLVTSAIQYF.

This chain connects TRBV7-8 to TRBJ2-3; no clear D gene. This CDR3 is built from 14 residues. Germline V CDR1 and CDR2: SGHVS, FQNEAQ. Trimming removed 5 bases at V and 6 bases at J, with 15 bases between. CDR3 amino acids: CASSASQELDTQYF. The CDR3 DNA reads TGTGCCAGCAGCGCCAGCCAGGAGTTGGATACGCAGTATTTT.

This clone was seen just once. The CDR3 nucleotides are TGCGCCAGCAGCTTGGTAGATCTGGGCCTCTCTGGAAACACCATATATTTT. Translating it yields CASSLVDLGLSGNTIYF. This chain connects TRBV5-1 to TRBJ1-3; D is undetermined. CDR1 and CDR2 from the germline V gene are SGHRS and YFSETQ. V was trimmed by 0 bases and J by 0 bases, leaving 13 bases between them. The CDR3 consists of 17 residues. Variable domain in full (rest from reference TRBV5-1 and TRBJ1-3): KAGVTQTPRYLIKTRGQQVTLSCSPISGHRSVSWYQQTPGQGLQFLFEYFSETQRNKGNFPGRFSGRQFSNSRSEMNVSTLELGDSALYLCASSLVDLGLSGNTIYFGEGSWLTVV.

V and J are TRBV6-1 and TRBJ2-5, with a possible D match to TRBD1 (6 bases). Trimming left V 2 bases short and J 2 bases short, with 9 bases between. This CDR3 comprises 14 residues. Germline values: CDR1 MNHNS, CDR2 SASEGT. The CDR3 bases are TGTGCCAGCAGTGAAAGTCAGGGGCAAGAGACCCAGTACTTC. It translates to CASSESQGQETQYF.

This chain links TRBV10-1 with TRBJ2-7; no definite D call. The CDR3 contains 15 residues. In germline, CDR1 is WNHNN, CDR2 SYGVQD (reference sequence). Trimming left V 0 bases short and J 3 bases short, with 12 bases between. In DNA, the CDR3 is TGCGCCAGCAGTGAGTCGAATCTGGGTAACTACGAGCAGTACTTC. The encoded protein is CASSESNLGNYEQYF.

The genes are TRBV11-2 and TRBJ2-7; D gene uncertain. The CDR3 loop spans 12 amino acids. V lost 5 bases to trimming and J lost 9 bases, with 14 bases between them. Germline V CDR1 and CDR2: SGHAT, FQNNGV. The CDR3 coding sequence is TGTGCCAGCAGCCCATCGTCTTGGAGGCAGTACTTC. The encoded protein is CASSPSSWRQYF.

The chain is built from TRBV14 and TRBJ2-3; TRBD2 agrees at 13 bases. The CDR3 consists of 20 residues. Looked up from germline, CDR1 is SGHDN and CDR2 is FVKESK. V shed 4 bases and J 2 bases; nucleotides not matched to a gene: 15. The CDR3 coding sequence is TGTGCCAGCAGCCCTTTCAAGACTAGCGGGGGGTCCCTCTTCACAGATACGCAGTATTTT. This encodes CASSPFKTSGGSLFTDTQYF.

The chain recombines TRBV7-2 with TRBJ2-3; D call uncertain. The germline V gene encodes CDR1 SGHTA and CDR2 FQGNSA. This CDR3 is built from 14 residues. Trimming took off 1 base at V and 2 bases at J, with 7 bases between the two ends. The CDR3 loop reads CASSLGTSTDTQYF. DNA for the CDR3: TGTGCCAGCAGCTTAGGGACCTCCACAGATACGCAGTATTTT.

The CDR3 protein is CASSLEEKLFF. CDR3 in DNA: TGTGCCAGCAGCTTAGAAGAAAAACTGTTTTTT. V gene TRBV5-4 combines with J gene TRBJ1-4; unclear D gene. The CDR3 runs 11 residues. In germline, CDR1 is SGHNT, CDR2 YYREEE (reference sequence). The V end lost 2 bases, the J end lost 8 bases, and 4 bases lay between the germline ends.

This chain connects TRBV19 to TRBJ1-4, with TRBD1 matching 7 bases. J gave up 5 bases and V 1 base, and 10 bases lay outside the gene matches. This CDR3 region has 17 residues. Germline V gene sequence: CDR1 LNHDA, CDR2 SQIVND (reference sequence). DNA for the CDR3: TGTGCCAGTAGTATAGGAAGACCGGGACAGAAAAATGAAAAACTGTTTTTT. It translates to CASSIGRPGQKNEKLFF.

J is TRBJ2-1 and V is TRBV5-1, with TRBD1 identical over 9 bases. The CDR3 is 15 residues long. CDR1 and CDR2 (germline): SGHRS, YFSETQ. V lost 0 bases, J lost 4 bases, and 2 bases stayed unmatched. The CDR3 spells CASSLGQGVYNEQFF. DNA of the CDR3: TGCGCCAGCAGCTTGGGACAGGGGGTTTACAATGAGCAGTTCTTC.

This clone showed up just once. This sequence joins TRBV12-5 and TRBJ1-2; TRBD1 is a possible D gene (5 bases). Germline V CDR1 and CDR2: LGHNT, FRNRAP. The CDR3 sequence is 13 residues long. V was pared by 9 bases and J by 1 base, with 12 bases between. Here the CDR3 reads CASLGTDNYGYTF. CDR3 coding DNA: TGTGCTAGCCTTGGGACGGATAACTATGGCTACACCTTC.

In its sample, this clone was seen a few times. The chain has TRBV4-1 and TRBJ1-4, with D possibly matching TRBD1 (5 bases). This CDR3 contains 16 residues. Germline CDR1 is MGHRA and CDR2 is YSYEKL. V was shortened by 1 base and J by 6 bases, with 15 bases between the two germline ends. This CDR3 reads CASSQAGGESDEKLFF. The CDR3 DNA reads as TGCGCCAGCAGCCAAGCGGGGGGGGAGTCGGATGAAAAACTGTTTTTT.

This chain links TRBV6-1 with TRBJ2-1, with TRBD2 identical over 8 bases. The ends lost 5 bases at V and 9 bases at J; junction bases unmatched: 9. The CDR3 consists of 14 residues. The germline gives CDR1 MNHNS, CDR2 SASEGT. CDR3 DNA sequence: TGTGCCAGCAGTCCGGGAGCGGGAGCAGGTGAGCAGTTCTTC. Translation: CASSPGAGAGEQFF.